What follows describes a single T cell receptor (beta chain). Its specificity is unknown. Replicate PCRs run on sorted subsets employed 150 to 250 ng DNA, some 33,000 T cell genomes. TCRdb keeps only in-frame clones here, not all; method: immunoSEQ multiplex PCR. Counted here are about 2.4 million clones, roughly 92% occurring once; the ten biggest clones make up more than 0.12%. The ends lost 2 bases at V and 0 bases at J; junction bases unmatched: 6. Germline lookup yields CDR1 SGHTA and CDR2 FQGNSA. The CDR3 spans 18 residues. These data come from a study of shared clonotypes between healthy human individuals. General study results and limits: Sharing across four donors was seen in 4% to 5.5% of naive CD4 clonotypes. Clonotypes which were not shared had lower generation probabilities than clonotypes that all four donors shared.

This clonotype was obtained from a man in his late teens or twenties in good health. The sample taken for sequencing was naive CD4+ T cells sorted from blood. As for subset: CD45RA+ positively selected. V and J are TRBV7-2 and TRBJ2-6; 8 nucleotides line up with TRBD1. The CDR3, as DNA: TGTGCCAGCAGCTTACAGGGGGCTCGGAGCTCTGGGGCCAACGTCCTGACTTTC. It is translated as CASSLQGARSSGANVLTF.